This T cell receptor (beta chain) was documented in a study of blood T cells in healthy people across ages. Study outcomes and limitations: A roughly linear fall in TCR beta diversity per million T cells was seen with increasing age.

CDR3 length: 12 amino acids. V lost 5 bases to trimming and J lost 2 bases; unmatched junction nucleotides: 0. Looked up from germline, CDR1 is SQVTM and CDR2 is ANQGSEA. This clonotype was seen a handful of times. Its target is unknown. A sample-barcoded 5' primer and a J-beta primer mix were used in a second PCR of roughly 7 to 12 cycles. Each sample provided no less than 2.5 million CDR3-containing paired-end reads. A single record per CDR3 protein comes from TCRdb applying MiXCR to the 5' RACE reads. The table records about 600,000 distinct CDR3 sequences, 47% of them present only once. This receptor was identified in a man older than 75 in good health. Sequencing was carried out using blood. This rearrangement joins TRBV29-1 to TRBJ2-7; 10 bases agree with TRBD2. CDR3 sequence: CSVTSGTYEQYF. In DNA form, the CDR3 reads TGCAGCGTTACTAGCGGGACCTACGAGCAGTACTTC.